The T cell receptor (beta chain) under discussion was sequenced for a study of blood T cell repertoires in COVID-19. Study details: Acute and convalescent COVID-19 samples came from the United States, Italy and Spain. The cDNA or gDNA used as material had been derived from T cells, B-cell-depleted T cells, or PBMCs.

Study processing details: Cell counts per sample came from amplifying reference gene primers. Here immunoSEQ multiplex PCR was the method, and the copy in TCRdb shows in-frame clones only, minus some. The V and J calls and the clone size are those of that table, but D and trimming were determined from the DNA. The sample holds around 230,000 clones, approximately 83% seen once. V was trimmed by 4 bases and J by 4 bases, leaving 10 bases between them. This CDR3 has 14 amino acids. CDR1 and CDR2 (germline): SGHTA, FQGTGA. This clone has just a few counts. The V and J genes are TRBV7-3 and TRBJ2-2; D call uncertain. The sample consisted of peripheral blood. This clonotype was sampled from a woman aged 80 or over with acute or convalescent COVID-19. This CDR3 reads CASSSLPGTGELFF. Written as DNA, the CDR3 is TGTGCCAGCAGCTCCCTACCTGGCACCGGGGAGCTGTTTTTT.